A single sample is the source of the 7 T cell receptor beta chains below, sequenced in a study of control samples from healthy donors and cancer patients. Using immunoSEQ multiplex PCR, the repertoire was profiled, and TCRdb retains in-frame clones only, with some absent. The data hold about 85,000 clones, with nearly 90% observed a single time. Specimen: blood. These receptors were obtained from a man between 50 and 59 years old in good health.

This clone appeared a few times. The rearrangement joins TRBV9 to TRBJ2-1; 9 bases agree with TRBD1. Germline CDR1 is SGDLS and CDR2 is YYNGEE. Trimming cost V 0 bases and J 6 bases; bases outside gene matches: 4. The CDR3 extends over 15 amino acids. The CDR3 loop reads CASSVGQGDPNEQFF. Written as DNA, the CDR3 is TGTGCCAGCAGCGTAGGACAGGGGGATCCCAATGAGCAGTTCTTC.

The chain employs TRBV11-2 and TRBJ2-2; the match to TRBD2 covers 10 bases. Germline assignment: CDR1 SGHAT and CDR2 FQNNGV. Trimming took 2 bases from V and 0 from J; bases not matched to a gene: 3. The CDR3 is made up of 17 amino acids. The CDR3 reads CASSLLGLAANTGELFF. CDR3 bases: TGTGCCAGCAGCTTACTCGGACTAGCGGCGAACACCGGGGAGCTGTTTTTT.

The V and J genes are TRBV2 and TRBJ1-6; no definite D call. V was pared by 11 bases and J by 9 bases, with 14 bases between. Germline-derived CDR1 and CDR2 are SNHLY and FYNNEI. This CDR3 region has 12 residues. The CDR3: CASRGLGSPLHF. DNA for the CDR3: TGTGCCTCTCGAGGGTTGGGTTCACCCCTCCACTTT.

The chain joins TRBV25-1 to TRBJ2-5; possibly TRBD1 for D (6 bases). V was pared by 2 bases and J by 2 bases, with 18 bases between. This CDR3 is 17 amino acids long. CDR1 and CDR2 (germline): MGHDK, SYGVNS. CDR3 coding DNA: TGTGCCAGCAGTGAAGCGGTCGGGGACACCTTTCAAGAGACCCAGTACTTC. Encoded protein: CASSEAVGDTFQETQYF.

The CDR3 reads CASGWGGTEAFF. CDR3 nucleotides: TGTGCTAGTGGTTGGGGCGGCACTGAAGCTTTCTTT. The rearrangement joins TRBV12-5 to TRBJ1-1; possibly TRBD1 for D (5 bases). Per the germline V gene, CDR1 is LGHNT and CDR2 is FRNRAP. Trimming pared 4 bases from V and 4 bases from J, leaving 7 bases between. There are 12 residues in the CDR3.

The chain has TRBV3-1 (or the pseudogene TRBV3-2) and TRBJ2-5; 16 bases are shared with TRBD2. After removal of 4 bases from V and 4 bases from J, the junction contained 12 bases not matched to a gene. This CDR3 has 19 amino acids. CDR1 and CDR2 from the germline V gene are LGHDT and YNNKEL (reference sequence). CDR3 protein: CASSLGGLAGGGPRETQYF. DNA for the CDR3: TGTGCCAGCAGCCTTGGGGGACTAGCGGGGGGGGGACCTAGAGAGACCCAGTACTTC.

The rearrangement links TRBV7-9 to TRBJ2-7, with D tentatively TRBD1 (5 bases). V was shortened by 5 bases and J by 6 bases, with 8 bases between the two germline ends. The germline V gene encodes CDR1 SEHNR and CDR2 FQNEAQ (reference sequence). This CDR3 comprises 11 residues. The CDR3: CASSQQGEQYF. Here the CDR3 DNA reads TGTGCCAGCAGCCAGCAGGGCGAGCAGTACTTC.